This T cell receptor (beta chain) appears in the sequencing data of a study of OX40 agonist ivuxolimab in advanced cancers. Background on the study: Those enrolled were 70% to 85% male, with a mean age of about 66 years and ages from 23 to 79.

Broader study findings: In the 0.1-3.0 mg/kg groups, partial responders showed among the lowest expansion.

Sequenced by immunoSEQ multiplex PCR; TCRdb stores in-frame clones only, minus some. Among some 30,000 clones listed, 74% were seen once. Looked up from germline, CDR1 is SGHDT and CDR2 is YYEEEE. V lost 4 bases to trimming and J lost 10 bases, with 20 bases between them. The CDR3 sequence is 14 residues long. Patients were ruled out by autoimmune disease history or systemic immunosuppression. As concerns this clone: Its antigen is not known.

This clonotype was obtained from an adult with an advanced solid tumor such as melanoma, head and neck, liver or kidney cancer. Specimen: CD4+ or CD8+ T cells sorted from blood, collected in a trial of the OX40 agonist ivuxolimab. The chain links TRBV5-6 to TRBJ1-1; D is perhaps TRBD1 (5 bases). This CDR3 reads CASSPPRTSGAAFF. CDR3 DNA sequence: TGTGCCAGCAGCCCCCCACGGACGTCCGGGGCAGCTTTCTTT.